The 5 T cell receptor beta chains listed next were all sequenced from one sample in a study of T cells expressing NK-cell markers. TCRdb reprocessed the 5' RACE reads, with one entry per CDR3 protein and no DNA. The data include around 550,000 distinct CDR3 sequences; the top ten clones carry 3% to 4.5%. The specimen sequenced was blood T cells: a sorted CD56 or NKG2C T cell subset, CD4+ or CD8+ T cells, or bulk PBMC T cells (not recorded which). The receptors shown here come from a man aged 18 to 30 in good health.

The chain uses TRBV5-1 and TRBJ2-3; without DNA, the TCRdb call of TRBD2 cannot be checked. This CDR3 region has 15 residues. Germline lookup yields CDR1 SGHRS and CDR2 YFSETQ. CDR3 residues: CASSSGRALKDTQYF.

CDR3: CASSLSGGSSYEQYF. The rearrangement links TRBV12-3 or TRBV12-4 to TRBJ2-7. The CDR3 covers 15 residues.

The chain joins TRBV29-1 to TRBJ2-1; TCRdb names TRBD1, which stays unverified in the absence of DNA. The CDR3 runs to 16 residues. The germline gives CDR1 SQVTM, CDR2 ANQGSEA. CDR3 in amino acids: CSVGRIAVPRGNEQFF.

The chain combines TRBV12-3 or TRBV12-4 with TRBJ2-1; TCRdb's assignment of TRBD2 cannot be checked, as there is no DNA. This CDR3 is 18 amino acids long. The CDR3 here is CASSLRGGASGFKNEQFF.

V gene TRBV28 combines with J gene TRBJ2-4; TCRdb gives TRBD1 as the D gene, but with no DNA this cannot be confirmed. CDR1 and CDR2 (germline): MDHEN, SYDVKM. This CDR3 has 12 residues. CDR3 sequence reads: CASSLPGRSMYF.